The 22 T cell receptor beta chains below come from one sample, sequenced in a study of human T cells and chemical hapten exposure. TCRdb used MiXCR to reprocess the RACE reads, holding one entry per CDR3 protein. The sample consists of some 380,000 distinct CDR3 sequences, approximately 5.1% of them appearing once. Regarding time point: patch test 1, 2 weeks after DPC sensitization. Treatment denoted: therapeutic diphenylcyclopropenone sensitization with weekly scalp DPC. The starting material was whole blood, obtained in connection with sensitization to the hapten diphenylcyclopropenone (DPC). The origin of the receptors is a woman aged 45-59 years with alopecia areata. Some clones in this sample may be carry-over from other donors' samples.

In this sample, this clonotype turned up many times. This chain connects TRBV12-3 or TRBV12-4 to TRBJ1-1; maybe TRBD1 (6 bases). V gave up 6 bases and J gave up 4 bases, with 18 bases separating them. The CDR3 contains 15 residues. The DNA for the CDR3 is TGTGCCAGCAGATTCCGGGCGCAGGGGCCCACTGAAGCTTTCTTT. Translating it yields CASRFRAQGPTEAFF.

This chain uses TRBV28 with TRBJ2-6, with 7 positions matching TRBD1. With 7 bases clipped from V and 0 bases from J, the junction kept 6 bases outside the gene matches. Germline V CDR1 and CDR2: MDHEN, SYDVKM. The CDR3 contains 16 residues. CDR3 loop: CASIAGGSSGANVLTF. The DNA for the CDR3 is TGTGCCAGCATTGCAGGGGGAAGCTCTGGGGCCAACGTCCTGACTTTC.

The sample holds many counts of this clonotype. The J gene is TRBJ2-6, the V gene TRBV5-5; D might be TRBD2 (5 bases). V was pared by 5 bases and J by 2 bases, with 11 bases between. Per the germline V gene, CDR1 is SGHKS and CDR2 is YYEKEE (reference sequence). The CDR3 runs 15 residues. CDR3 residues: CASSFPGTGANVLTF. DNA of the CDR3: TGTGCCAGCAGTTTCCCGGGGACTGGGGCCAACGTCCTGACTTTC. The variable domain in full, completed from reference TRBV5-5 and TRBJ2-6, reads DAGVTQSPTHLIKTRGQQVTLRCSPISGHKSVSWYQQVLGQGPQFIFQYYEKEERGRGNFPDRFSARQFPNYSSELNVNALLLGDSALYLCASSFPGTGANVLTFGAGSRLTVL.

The chain couples TRBV5-1 to TRBJ2-3, with D unresolved. The V gene's germline CDR1 is SGHRS and CDR2 YFSETQ. The CDR3 totals 16 residues. The germline V and J ends were trimmed by 0 bases and 1 base, with 12 bases remaining between them. As DNA, the CDR3 is TGCGCCAGCAGCTTGGATGCCCAAGGAGGCACAGATACGCAGTATTTT. Its protein is CASSLDAQGGTDTQYF.

This clonotype was seen many times. This chain links TRBV6-5 with TRBJ2-5; no definite D call. Trimming left V 5 bases short and J 7 bases short, with 14 bases between. CDR1 is MNHEY, CDR2 SVGAGI, per germline. The CDR3 has 13 residues. The CDR3 DNA reads as TGTGCCAGCAGTCAGCCCTCGACGGGGACCCAGTACTTC. Its translation: CASSQPSTGTQYF.

This chain uses TRBV20-1 with TRBJ1-5; D is undetermined. The CDR3 runs to 13 residues. V lost 1 base and J lost 6, with 10 bases in between. Looked up from germline, CDR1 is DFQATT and CDR2 is SNEGSKA (reference sequence). The CDR3 DNA sequence: TGCAGTGCTAGAGTCACAGAAATTCAGCCCCAGCATTTT. It translates to CSARVTEIQPQHF.

The J gene is TRBJ1-2, the V gene TRBV27; no clear D gene. The V gene lost 7 bases and the J gene lost 3 bases, with 12 bases spanning the gap. Germline CDR1 reads MNHEY; CDR2 reads SMNVEV (reference sequence). There are 13 residues in the CDR3. The CDR3: CASTDGPDYGYTF. CDR3 bases: TGTGCCAGCACGGACGGACCGGACTATGGCTACACCTTC.

In its sample, this clonotype was seen many times. V and J are TRBV27 and TRBJ2-5, with D tentatively TRBD1 or TRBD2 (6 bases each). The V gene lost 0 bases and the J gene lost 8 bases, with 16 bases spanning the gap. Germline V gene data show CDR1 as MNHEY and CDR2 as SMNVEV (reference sequence). This CDR3 has 15 residues. The CDR3 DNA reads TGTGCCAGCAGTTTATCGAAGGGGGGAGGTCCCACCCAGTACTTC. Translating it yields CASSLSKGGGPTQYF.

This clonotype was counted ten times or more. The chain couples TRBV6-6 to TRBJ2-1; maybe TRBD2 (6 bases). The CDR3 runs to 16 residues. CDR1 and CDR2 (germline): MNHNY, SVGAGI (reference sequence). V shed 6 bases and J shed 7 bases, with 22 bases lying between them. The CDR3 DNA reads as TGTGCCAGCAGCCCCTGGGGTAGCGGCCGAGGGAATGAGCAGTTCTTC. Amino acids: CASSPWGSGRGNEQFF.

This clonotype appeared a few times. The chain combines TRBV6-5 with TRBJ2-5; D unclear. The V end was cut by 6 bases, the J end by 7 bases, with 15 bases between. The CDR3 spans 13 residues. Germline CDR1 is MNHEY and CDR2 is SVGAGI. CDR3 DNA: TGTGCCAGCAGGGACCACCTCCATGGGACCCAGTACTTC. It is translated as CASRDHLHGTQYF.

The table lists this clonotype with many counts. The chain is built from TRBV5-1 and TRBJ2-5; 13 bases are shared with TRBD2. J was trimmed by 4 bases and V by 0 bases; bases with no gene match: 3. This CDR3 has 16 residues. The germline gives CDR1 SGHRS, CDR2 YFSETQ. In nucleotides, the CDR3 is TGCGCCAGCAGCTTGGCCGGGACTAGCGGGGCAGAGACCCAGTACTTC. Protein: CASSLAGTSGAETQYF.

This clonotype was observed a few times. This chain links TRBV5-4 with TRBJ2-1, with D possibly TRBD1 on 5 matching bases. Germline assignment: CDR1 SGHNT and CDR2 YYREEE (reference sequence). Trimming removed 0 bases at V and 0 bases at J, with 16 bases between. The CDR3 totals 18 residues. CDR3 coding DNA: TGTGCCAGCAGCTTGGCTACAGGTTCCCCGAGCTCCTACAATGAGCAGTTCTTC. It codes for CASSLATGSPSSYNEQFF.

This clonotype was counted ten times or more. V is TRBV20-1 and J is TRBJ1-5; D possibly corresponds to TRBD1 (6 bases). Germline loops: CDR1 DFQATT, CDR2 SNEGSKA (reference sequence). Trimming took 0 bases from V and 6 from J, leaving 15 bases between them. This CDR3 is 15 amino acids long. The CDR3 spells CSARDPTGWGQPQHF. CDR3 DNA sequence: TGCAGTGCTAGAGACCCGACAGGATGGGGTCAGCCCCAGCATTTT.

This clonotype came up many times. This chain joins TRBV5-1 and TRBJ2-1; D possibly corresponds to TRBD1 (6 bases). Germline CDR1 is SGHRS and CDR2 is YFSETQ. CDR3 length equals 15 residues. Trimming removed 5 bases at V and 4 bases at J, with 16 bases between. In DNA, the CDR3 is TGCGCCAGCAGTCTGTCCTTAGGGGGATACAATGAGCAGTTCTTC. It is translated as CASSLSLGGYNEQFF.

The chain uses TRBV6-5 and TRBJ1-6, with 10 bases fitting TRBD1. Germline V CDR1 and CDR2: MNHEY, SVGAGI. There are 16 residues in the CDR3. V lost 6 bases to trimming and J lost 4 bases; unmatched junction nucleotides: 6. CDR3 sequence (DNA): TGTGCCAGCAGCCTCCGACAGGGGGCGTATAATTCACCCCTCCACTTT. Translated, it gives CASSLRQGAYNSPLHF.

This clonotype came up many times. This rearrangement joins TRBV20-1 to TRBJ1-2, with TRBD1 as a possible D gene (5 bases). Germline CDR1 DFQATT, CDR2 SNEGSKA (reference sequence). This CDR3 spans 16 amino acids. V lost 4 bases and J lost 1, with 19 bases in between. CDR3 residues: CSANPRVPGGNYGYTF. The CDR3 nucleotides are TGCAGTGCTAACCCTCGGGTTCCCGGGGGTAACTATGGCTACACCTTC.

This clonotype was seen a handful of times. V is TRBV6-4 and J is TRBJ1-1; D may be TRBD1 (5 bases). The CDR3 length is 13 residues. Looked up from germline, CDR1 is MRHNA and CDR2 is SNTAGT. Trimming removed 0 bases at V and 5 bases at J, with 7 bases between. CDR3 in amino acids: CASSDSRGTEAFF. The CDR3 bases are TGTGCCAGCAGTGACTCGAGGGGTACTGAAGCTTTCTTT.

This clonotype was picked up a small number of times. The V call is TRBV20-1, the J call TRBJ1-4; TRBD1 matches 8 bases. The germline V gene encodes CDR1 DFQATT and CDR2 SNEGSKA (reference sequence). V lost 0 bases to trimming and J lost 8 bases; unmatched junction nucleotides: 5. This CDR3 contains 14 residues. CDR3 amino acids: CSARDGRGREKLFF. The CDR3, as DNA: TGCAGTGCTAGAGACGGCAGGGGGCGAGAAAAACTGTTTTTT.

This clonotype has a count of ten or more. The V call is TRBV5-6, the J call TRBJ2-3; D is ambiguous. Germline V gives CDR1 SGHDT, CDR2 YYEEEE. The CDR3 is made up of 13 amino acids. V was trimmed by 1 base and J by 2 bases, leaving 5 bases between them. Here the CDR3 DNA reads TGTGCCAGCAGCTTGCAGATCACAGATACGCAGTATTTT. Protein product: CASSLQITDTQYF.

This clonotype has ten or more counts. The rearrangement links TRBV5-1 to TRBJ1-1; a weak D match, TRBD1 (6 bases). Trimming cost V 2 bases and J 0 bases, with 14 bases left between them. CDR3 length equals 16 residues. The V gene's germline CDR1 is SGHRS and CDR2 YFSETQ. CDR3 nucleotides: TGCGCCAGCAGCTTTGGAAGTACAGGGCTGAACACTGAAGCTTTCTTT. Amino acids: CASSFGSTGLNTEAFF.

This clonotype has only a few counts. The chain is built from TRBV4-1 and TRBJ1-4, with D hard to call. Between the trimmed V and J ends, which lost 0 bases and 7 bases, there was a span of 12 bases. Germline values: CDR1 MGHRA, CDR2 YSYEKL. The CDR3 totals 15 residues. The CDR3 sequence: CASSQERNYGEKLFF. The CDR3 region has the DNA TGCGCCAGCAGCCAAGAGAGGAATTACGGTGAAAAACTGTTTTTT.

This clonotype has just a few counts. The chain is built from TRBV15 and TRBJ2-3; perhaps TRBD1 as D (5 bases). Germline V gives CDR1 LNHNV, CDR2 YYDKDF (reference sequence). The CDR3 spans 16 residues. Trimming removed 5 bases at V and 5 bases at J, with 20 bases between. CDR3: CATSALTGIKGDTQYF. CDR3 in DNA: TGTGCCACCAGCGCTTTAACAGGAATCAAGGGAGATACGCAGTATTTT.